This TCR beta chain was captured by sequencing in a study of blood T cells in healthy people across ages. Primed by a sample-barcoded 5' primer and a J-beta primer mix, a second PCR proceeded for about 7 to 11 cycles. Using its own MiXCR run on the 5' RACE reads, TCRdb lists one record per CDR3 protein. The sample lists 540,000 or so distinct CDR3 sequences, approximately 25% seen once, with approximately 8.7% in the top ten. V dropped 10 bases and J dropped 3 bases, with 15 bases sitting between them. Germline V CDR1 and CDR2: SGHTA, FQGNSA. The CDR3 has 13 residues. A single count supports this clonotype. The data also belong to a second study, concerning T cells of mothers and their children.

This clonotype was sampled from a boy aged 5 to 17 in good health. The material sequenced was blood. The chain has TRBV7-2 and TRBJ1-1, with D perhaps matching TRBD1 (5 bases). CDR3 DNA sequence: TGTGCCACAAAAGGGGAGGGGTACACTGAAGCTTTCTTT. Translated: CATKGEGYTEAFF.